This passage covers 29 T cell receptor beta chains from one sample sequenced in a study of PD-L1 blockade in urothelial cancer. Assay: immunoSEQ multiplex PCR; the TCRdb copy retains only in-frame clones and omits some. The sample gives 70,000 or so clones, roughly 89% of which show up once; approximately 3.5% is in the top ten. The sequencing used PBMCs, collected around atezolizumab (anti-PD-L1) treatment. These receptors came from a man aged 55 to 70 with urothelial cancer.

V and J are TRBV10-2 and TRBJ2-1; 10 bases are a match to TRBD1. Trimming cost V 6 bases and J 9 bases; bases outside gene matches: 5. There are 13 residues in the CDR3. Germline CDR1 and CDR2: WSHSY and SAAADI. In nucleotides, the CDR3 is TGCGCCAGCAGAGGGACAGGGGTTGGTGAGCAGTTCTTC. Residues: CASRGTGVGEQFF.

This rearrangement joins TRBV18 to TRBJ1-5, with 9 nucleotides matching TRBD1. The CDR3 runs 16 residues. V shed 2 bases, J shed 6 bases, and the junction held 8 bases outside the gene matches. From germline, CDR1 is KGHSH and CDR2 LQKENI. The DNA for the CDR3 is TGTGCCAGCTCACCAGCTCTCGACAGGGGGGCTCAGCCCCAGCATTTT. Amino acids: CASSPALDRGAQPQHF.

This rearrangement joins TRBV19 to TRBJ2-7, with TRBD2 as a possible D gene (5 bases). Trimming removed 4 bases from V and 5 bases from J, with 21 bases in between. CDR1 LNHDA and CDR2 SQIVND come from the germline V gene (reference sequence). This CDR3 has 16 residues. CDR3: CASSTPSFRGGHEQYF. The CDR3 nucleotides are TGTGCCAGTAGTACCCCCTCTTTCCGCGGAGGCCACGAGCAGTACTTC.

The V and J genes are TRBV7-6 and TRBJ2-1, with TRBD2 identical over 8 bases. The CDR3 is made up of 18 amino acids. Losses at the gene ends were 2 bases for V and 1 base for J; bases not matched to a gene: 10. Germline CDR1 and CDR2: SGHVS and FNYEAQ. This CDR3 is CASSLNSPGGGSYNEQFF. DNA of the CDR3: TGTGCCAGCAGCTTAAACAGTCCGGGAGGGGGGTCCTACAATGAGCAGTTCTTC. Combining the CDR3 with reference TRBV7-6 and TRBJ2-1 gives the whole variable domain GAGVSQSPRYKVTKRGQDVALRCDPISGHVSLYWYRQALGQGPEFLTYFNYEAQQDKSGLPNDRFSAERPEGSISTLTIQRTEQRDSAMYRCASSLNSPGGGSYNEQFFGPGTRLTVL.

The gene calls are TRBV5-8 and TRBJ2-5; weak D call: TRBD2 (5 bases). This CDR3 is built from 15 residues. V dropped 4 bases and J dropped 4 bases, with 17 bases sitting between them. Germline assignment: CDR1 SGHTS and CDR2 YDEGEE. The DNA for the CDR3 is TGTGCCAGCAGCAGACCGTATCAGGCGGGAGAGACCCAGTACTTC. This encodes CASSRPYQAGETQYF.

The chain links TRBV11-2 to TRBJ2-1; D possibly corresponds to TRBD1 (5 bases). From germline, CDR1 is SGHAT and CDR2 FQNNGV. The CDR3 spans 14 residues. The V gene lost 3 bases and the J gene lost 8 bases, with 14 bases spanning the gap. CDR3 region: CASSFARVVDEQFF. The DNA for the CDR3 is TGTGCCAGCAGCTTTGCCAGGGTTGTCGATGAGCAGTTCTTC.

CDR3 sequence: CASSPDRNNEKLFF. In nucleotides, the CDR3 is TGTGCCAGCAGCCCGGACAGGAATAATGAAAAACTGTTTTTT. The V and J genes are TRBV7-2 and TRBJ1-4, with 7 bases aligning to TRBD1. Germline lookup yields CDR1 SGHTA and CDR2 FQGNSA. After removal of 5 bases from V and 4 bases from J, the junction contained 4 bases not matched to a gene. The CDR3 covers 14 residues.

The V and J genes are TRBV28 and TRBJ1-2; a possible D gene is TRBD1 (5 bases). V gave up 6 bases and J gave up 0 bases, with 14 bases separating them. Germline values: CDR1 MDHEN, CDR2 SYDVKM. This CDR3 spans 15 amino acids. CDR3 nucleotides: TGTGCCAGCAGCGCCCCTGGGGGGGCTAACTATGGCTACACCTTC. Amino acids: CASSAPGGANYGYTF.

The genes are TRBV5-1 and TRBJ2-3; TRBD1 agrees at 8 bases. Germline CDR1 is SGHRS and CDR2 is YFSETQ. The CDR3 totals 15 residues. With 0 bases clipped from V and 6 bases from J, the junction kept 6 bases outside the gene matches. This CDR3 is CASSLATGGRDTQYF. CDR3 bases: TGCGCCAGCAGCTTGGCCACAGGGGGGAGGGATACGCAGTATTTT.

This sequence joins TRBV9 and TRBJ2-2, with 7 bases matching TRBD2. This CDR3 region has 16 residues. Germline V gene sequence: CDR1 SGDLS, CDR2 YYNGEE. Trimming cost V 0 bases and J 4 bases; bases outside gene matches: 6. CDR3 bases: TGTGCCAGCAGCGTAGCTGCCGGGAGGCCCACCGGGGAGCTGTTTTTT. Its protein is CASSVAAGRPTGELFF.

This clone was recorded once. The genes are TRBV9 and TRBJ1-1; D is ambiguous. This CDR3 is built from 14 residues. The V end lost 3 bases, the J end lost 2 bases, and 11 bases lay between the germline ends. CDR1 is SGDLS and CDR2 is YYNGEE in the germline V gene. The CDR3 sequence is CASSANTFNTEAFF. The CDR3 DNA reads TGTGCCAGCAGCGCCAATACATTTAACACTGAAGCTTTCTTT.

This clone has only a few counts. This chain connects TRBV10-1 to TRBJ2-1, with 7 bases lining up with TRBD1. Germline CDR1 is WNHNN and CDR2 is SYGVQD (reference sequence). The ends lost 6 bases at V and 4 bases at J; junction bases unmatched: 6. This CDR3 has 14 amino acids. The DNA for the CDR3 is TGCGCCAGCAGCCCGACAGGGTCATACAATGAGCAGTTCTTC. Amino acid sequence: CASSPTGSYNEQFF.

Here the CDR3 reads CASSQASGGYNEQFF. CDR3 DNA sequence: TGCGCCAGCAGCCAAGCCAGCGGGGGTTACAATGAGCAGTTCTTC. The chain carries TRBV4-1 and TRBJ2-1, with TRBD2 identical over 8 bases. With 1 base clipped from V and 4 bases from J, the junction kept 3 bases outside the gene matches. The germline V gene has CDR1 MGHRA and CDR2 YSYEKL. The CDR3 totals 15 residues.

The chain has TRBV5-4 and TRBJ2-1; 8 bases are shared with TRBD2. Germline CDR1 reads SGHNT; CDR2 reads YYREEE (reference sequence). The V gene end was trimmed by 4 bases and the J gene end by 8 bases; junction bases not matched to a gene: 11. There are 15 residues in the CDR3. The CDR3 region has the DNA TGTGCCAGCAGCCAGTCAAGCGGGGGTTTCCATGAGCAGTTCTTC. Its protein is CASSQSSGGFHEQFF.

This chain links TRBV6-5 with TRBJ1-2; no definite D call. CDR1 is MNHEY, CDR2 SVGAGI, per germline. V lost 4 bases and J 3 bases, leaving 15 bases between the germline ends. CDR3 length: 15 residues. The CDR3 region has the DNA TGTGCCAGCAGTTCAAGGCCCAGGCTCCACTATGGCTACACCTTC. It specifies CASSSRPRLHYGYTF.

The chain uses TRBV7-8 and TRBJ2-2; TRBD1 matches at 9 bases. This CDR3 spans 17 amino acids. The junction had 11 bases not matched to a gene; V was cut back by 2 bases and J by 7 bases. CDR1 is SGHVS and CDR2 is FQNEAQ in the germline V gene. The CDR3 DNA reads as TGTGCCAGCAGCTTAACACCGGGACAGGGCTTGAACGGGGAGCTGTTTTTT. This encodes CASSLTPGQGLNGELFF.

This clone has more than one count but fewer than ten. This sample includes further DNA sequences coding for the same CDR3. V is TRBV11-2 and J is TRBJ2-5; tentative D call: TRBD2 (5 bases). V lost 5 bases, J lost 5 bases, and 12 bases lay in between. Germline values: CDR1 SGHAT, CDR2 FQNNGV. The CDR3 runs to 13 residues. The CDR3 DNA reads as TGTGCCAGCAGCACCGGACTCCGGGAGACCCAGTACTTC. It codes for CASSTGLRETQYF.

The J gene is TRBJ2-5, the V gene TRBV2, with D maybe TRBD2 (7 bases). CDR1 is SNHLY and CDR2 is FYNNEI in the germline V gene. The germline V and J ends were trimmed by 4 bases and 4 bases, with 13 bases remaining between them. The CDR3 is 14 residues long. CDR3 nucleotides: TGTGCCAGCAGTGCGGGGGGCGGGAGAGAGACCCAGTACTTC. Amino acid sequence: CASSAGGGRETQYF.

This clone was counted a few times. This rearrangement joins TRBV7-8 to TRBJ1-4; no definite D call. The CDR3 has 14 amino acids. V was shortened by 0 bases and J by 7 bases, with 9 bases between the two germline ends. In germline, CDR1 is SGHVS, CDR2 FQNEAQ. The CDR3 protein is CASSLAWSSEKLFF. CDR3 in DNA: TGTGCCAGCAGCTTAGCGTGGAGTTCTGAAAAACTGTTTTTT.

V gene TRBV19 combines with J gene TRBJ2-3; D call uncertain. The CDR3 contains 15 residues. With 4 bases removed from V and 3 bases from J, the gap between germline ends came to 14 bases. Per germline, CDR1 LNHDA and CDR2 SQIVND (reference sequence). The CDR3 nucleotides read TGTGCCAGTAGTAAGGTGGGCAGGCCTACAGATACGCAGTATTTT. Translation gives CASSKVGRPTDTQYF.

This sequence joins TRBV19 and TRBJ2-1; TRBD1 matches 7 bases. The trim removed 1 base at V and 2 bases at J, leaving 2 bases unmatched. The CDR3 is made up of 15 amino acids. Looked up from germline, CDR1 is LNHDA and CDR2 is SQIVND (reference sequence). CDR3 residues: CASSIGDSPYNEQFF. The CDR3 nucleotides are TGTGCCAGTAGTATAGGGGACAGCCCCTACAATGAGCAGTTCTTC. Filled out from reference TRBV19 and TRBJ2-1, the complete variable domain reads DGGITQSPKYLFRKEGQNVTLSCEQNLNHDAMYWYRQDPGQGLRLIYYSQIVNDFQKGDIAEGYSVSREKKESFPLTVTSAQKNPTAFYLCASSIGDSPYNEQFFGPGTRLTVL.

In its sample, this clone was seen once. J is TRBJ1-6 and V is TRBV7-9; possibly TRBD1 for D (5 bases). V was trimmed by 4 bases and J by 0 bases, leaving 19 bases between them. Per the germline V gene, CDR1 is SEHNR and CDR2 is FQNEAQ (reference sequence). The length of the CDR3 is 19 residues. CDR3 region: CASSSNPMTEGSYNSPLHF. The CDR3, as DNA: TGTGCCAGCAGCTCTAATCCCATGACAGAAGGCTCCTATAATTCACCCCTCCACTTT.

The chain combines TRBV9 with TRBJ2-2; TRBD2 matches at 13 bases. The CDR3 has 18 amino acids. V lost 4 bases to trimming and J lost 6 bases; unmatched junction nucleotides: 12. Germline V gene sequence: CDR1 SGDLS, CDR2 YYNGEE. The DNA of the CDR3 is TGTGCCAGCAGCAAACCGGGACTAGCGGGGTCCGGGGCCGGGGAGCTGTTTTTT. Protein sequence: CASSKPGLAGSGAGELFF.

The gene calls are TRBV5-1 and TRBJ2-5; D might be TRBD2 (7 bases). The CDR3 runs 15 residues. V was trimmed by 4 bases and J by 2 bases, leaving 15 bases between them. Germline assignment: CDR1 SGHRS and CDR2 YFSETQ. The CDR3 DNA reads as TGCGCCAGCAGCCCTGGAGGGGGGGGTCAAGAGACCCAGTACTTC. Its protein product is CASSPGGGGQETQYF.

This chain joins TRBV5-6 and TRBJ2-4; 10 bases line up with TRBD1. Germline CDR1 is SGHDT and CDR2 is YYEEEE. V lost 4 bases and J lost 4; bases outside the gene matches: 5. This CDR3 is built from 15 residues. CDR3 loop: CASSPKGQGKNIQYF. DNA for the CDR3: TGTGCCAGCAGCCCTAAGGGACAGGGGAAAAACATTCAGTACTTC.

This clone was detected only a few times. CDR3 sequence reads: CASSPRPRQSSYNEQFF. The CDR3, as DNA: TGTGCCAGCTCACCTCGTCCCCGACAGAGCTCCTACAATGAGCAGTTCTTC. The chain recombines TRBV18 with TRBJ2-1; a possible D gene is TRBD1 (5 bases). The CDR3 runs to 17 residues. V was trimmed by 3 bases and J by 0 bases, leaving 15 bases between them. The germline gives CDR1 KGHSH, CDR2 LQKENI.

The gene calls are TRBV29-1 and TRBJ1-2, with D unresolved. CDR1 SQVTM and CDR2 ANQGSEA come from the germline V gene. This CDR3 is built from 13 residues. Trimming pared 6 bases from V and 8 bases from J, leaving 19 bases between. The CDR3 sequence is CSVLPSEARGYTF. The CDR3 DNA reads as TGCAGCGTCCTCCCTAGTGAGGCTCGAGGCTACACCTTC.

The CDR3 coding sequence is TGTGCCAGCACAGCGACCGACAGGGTCGGGATTGGGCCCCAGCATTTT. It specifies CASTATDRVGIGPQHF. The genes are TRBV19 and TRBJ1-5; 7 bases are shared with TRBD1. V shed 9 bases, J shed 9 bases, and the junction held 20 bases outside the gene matches. This CDR3 is 16 amino acids long. Per the germline V gene, CDR1 is LNHDA and CDR2 is SQIVND (reference sequence).

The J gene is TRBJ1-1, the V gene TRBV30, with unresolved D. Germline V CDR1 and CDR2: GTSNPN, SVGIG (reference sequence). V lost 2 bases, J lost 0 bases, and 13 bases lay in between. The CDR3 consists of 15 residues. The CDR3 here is CAWSQPTAMNTEAFF. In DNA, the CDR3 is TGTGCCTGGAGTCAACCTACAGCTATGAACACTGAAGCTTTCTTT. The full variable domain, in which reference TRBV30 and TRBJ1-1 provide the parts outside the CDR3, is SQTIHQWPATLVQPVGSPLSLECTVEGTSNPNLYWYRQAAGRGLQLLFYSVGIGQISSEVPQNLSASRPQDRQFILSSKKLLLSDSGFYLCAWSQPTAMNTEAFFGQGTRLTVV.